This T cell receptor beta chain was recorded in a study of immune cell composition in non-small cell lung cancer. Across the study: Histologic subtype was mainly adenocarcinoma or squamous cell carcinoma.

The V and J ends lost 6 bases and 2 bases respectively, with 14 bases between them. The CDR3 totals 14 residues. Germline V gene data show CDR1 as MNHNY and CDR2 as SVGAGI (reference sequence). TCRdb's table, derived via immunoSEQ multiplex PCR, lists solely in-frame clones and lacks some. The table records about 3,100 clones, around 78% of them present only once. Frozen unsorted single-cell suspensions supplied the genomic DNA. The specimen sequenced was lung tumor tissue. The chain is built from TRBV6-6 and TRBJ2-7, with a possible D match to TRBD2 (6 bases). The TCR was taken from a human donor with non-small cell lung cancer. In nucleotides, the CDR3 is TGTGCCAGCAGGTGGACGGGACTCACCTACGAGCAGTACTTC. Protein: CASRWTGLTYEQYF.